A single T cell receptor beta chain is shown here with its context. Its antigen is currently not known. No much larger clone is present one base from it, and per-base qualities are unavailable. These data originate in a study of blood T cell repertoires in COVID-19 (TCRdb year 2020). Regarding the complete study: Collaborator samples came from the United States, Italy and Spain and covered acute and convalescent phases of COVID-19. The dataset comprised deeply sampled blood TCRbeta repertoires from subjects exposed to, actively infected with, or recovered from COVID-19. The prospective study material was composed of cDNA or gDNA derived from T cells, B-cell-depleted T cells, or PBMCs. A freely available public database, intended as a resource for researchers studying the immune response to SARS-CoV-2, is where the repertoires were released. Nearly every sample came with metadata listing a de-identified subject ID, COVID-19 status, age in years and sex. The samples were drawn from the first 160 participants of the ongoing ImmuneRACE study and from about 1,200 subjects provided by 6 global collaborators. Where available, HLA class I and class II types were taken from metadata supplied by the sample provider and were not determined by assay-based typing. The study at large found these results: Clinical and demographic metadata were provided uncurated, with the amount varying by source and participant.

Whole blood was collected in K2EDTA tubes by collaborating institutions according to the institutions' own protocols. For TCRbeta analysis, collaborator samples were shipped as frozen whole blood, as isolated PBMCs, or as DNA extracted from either sample type. TCRbeta CDR3 regions were amplified from genomic DNA by means of the immunoSEQ Assay, a bias-controlled multiplex PCR. On the authors' methods: Within the assay, amplification of reference gene primers was used to estimate how many nucleated cells each sample contained. To quantify the absolute abundance of each unique TCRbeta CDR3 rearrangement, sequence reads were collapsed and filtered. Productive Simpson clonality was computed per sample as the square root of Simpson's diversity index over productive rearrangements. This is the immuneACCESS table as TCRdb keeps it, with only in-frame sequences that have V and J called. A part of the clones is gone; compared with another copy, unresolved V genes explain less than half, and the rest is unexplained. V, J and clone size derive from that table, while D and trimming were established from the DNA sequence. The sample table records fewer than 110,000 clones; around 90% of these occur just once. 17% of the sample rests with the top ten.

The CDR3 runs 14 residues from the cysteine to the phenylalanine. Of the read, only the CDR3 DNA is kept; its 42 bases are in frame from base 1. V is clipped by 0 bases and J by 8 bases, and the sequence between their germline boundaries is 11 bases long. Via the germline V gene (reference sequence), CDR1 is MNHNY and CDR2 SVGAGI. Sequencing was done on a sample of peripheral blood. The chain uses TRBV6-6 and TRBJ2-1, with no D gene named confidently. This sequence originates from a woman of 80 years or more in a cohort sampled during active COVID-19. The CDR3 region reads CASSYSKLGDEQFF. The nucleotide sequence is given as TGTGCCAGCAGTTACTCGAAACTCGGTGATGAGCAGTTCTTC.